The rows below give T cell receptor beta chains drawn from one sample of a study of post-analysis software for immune sequencing data. TCRdb redid the calling of the PCR reads with MiXCR, one entry per CDR3 protein. This sample has fewer than 700,000 distinct CDR3 sequences; 44% occur once, and the top ten carry about 1.5%. Sequencing input: blood. All receptors come from a girl under 18 with multiple sclerosis. The CDR3 runs from the conserved cysteine through the conserved F or W. Each record gives: J gene, D gene, V gene, clone size, CDR3 protein. The D gene is left open where the match is weak. The size field is filled for only some rows; it gives once, few, many or a size class.

>TRBJ2-1|TRBD2|TRBV6-2/TRBV6-3|many
CASSSLAGGYNEQFF
>TRBJ2-1|.|TRBV27|few
CASSLIGYNEQFF
>TRBJ1-2|.|TRBV7-2|.
CASSLDRESYGYTF
>TRBJ2-1|.|TRBV6-5|.
CASSYSATYNEQFF
>TRBJ1-2|.|TRBV7-8|.
CASGGVYGYTF
>TRBJ2-1|.|TRBV29-1|.
CSVKTIYNEQFF
>TRBJ1-2|TRBD1|TRBV9|many
CASSTSGTGDGYTF
>TRBJ2-1|.|TRBV5-1|.
CASSSPSHEQFF
>TRBJ2-3|.|TRBV3-1|.
CASSQTMRGTDTQYF
>TRBJ2-1|.|TRBV29-1|few
CSVGDEQFF
>TRBJ1-4|TRBD1|TRBV20-1|.
CSARTGTNEKLFF
>TRBJ2-1|.|TRBV7-3|.
CASSYRPEETQFF
>TRBJ1-5|.|TRBV7-6|.
CAVGANQPQHF
>.|TRBD2|TRBV20-1|few
CSARIASGGSTYEQYF
>TRBJ2-1|.|TRBV2|.
CASSENGRGEQFF
>TRBJ1-5|.|TRBV2|.
CASSESDPGQHF
>TRBJ2-5|TRBD1|TRBV29-1|.
CSVTGTEETQYF
>TRBJ2-7|.|TRBV3-1|few
CASSQDVGDRPQYF
>TRBJ2-1|.|TRBV10-2|.
CASSEWESSYNEQFF
>TRBJ2-1|TRBD2|TRBV29-1|.
CSVGPGLAGNEQFF
>TRBJ2-7|TRBD2|TRBV5-1|few
CASSLRGTSGRLYEQYF
>TRBJ2-1|TRBD2|TRBV11-3|few
CASSETSGAYNEQFF
>TRBJ1-1|.|TRBV12-3/TRBV12-4|once
CASVRVMLTEAFF
>TRBJ1-5|.|TRBV20-1|.
CSARAQNNQPQHF
>TRBJ2-3|TRBD1|TRBV5-5|.
CASSLAPTGGTDTQYF
>TRBJ2-5|.|TRBV5-1|few
CASSLMRERTQYF
>TRBJ2-3|.|TRBV5-1|.
CASSYAVRPSTDTQYF
>TRBJ2-1|.|TRBV12-3/TRBV12-4|.
CASSLIQGHEQFF
>TRBJ1-5|TRBD1|TRBV25-1|.
CASSESLTGSDQPQHF
>TRBJ2-5|.|TRBV5-1|once
CASSSHGGQETQYF
>TRBJ1-2|TRBD1|TRBV5-5|.
CASSQGAEGYTF
>TRBJ1-4|.|TRBV25-1|.
CASRQGKNEKLFF
>TRBJ2-4|TRBD1|TRBV20-1|once
CSAREGTGGLGQYF
>TRBJ2-5|TRBD2|TRBV5-5|few
CATGAGRRGETQYF
>TRBJ1-6|.|TRBV25-1|.
CASSGHSNNSPLHF
>TRBJ1-5|TRBD1|TRBV5-1|.
CASSLGSGGGGNQPQHF
>TRBJ2-5|.|TRBV7-9|many
CASSLASGQETQYF
>TRBJ2-4|TRBD1|TRBV29-1|.
CSARDRGFDNEQYF
>TRBJ2-1|TRBD2|TRBV6-6|few
CASSPSGGIDEQFF
>TRBJ1-1|.|TRBV5-1|.
CASSLKSQNTEAFF
>TRBJ2-1|.|TRBV27|few
CASSVRGGALSEQFF
>TRBJ2-1|.|TRBV12-3/TRBV12-4|.
CASSPTRLYNEQFF
>TRBJ2-1|.|TRBV12-3/TRBV12-4|.
CASSGGWDEQFF
>TRBJ1-5|.|TRBV6-1|.
CASRYRASNQPQHF
>TRBJ1-1|TRBD1|TRBV20-1|.
CSARRRRTGRIMNTEAFF
>TRBJ2-7|TRBD2|TRBV12-3/TRBV12-4|.
CASGRAYEQYF
>TRBJ2-5|.|TRBV20-1|.
CSANSRGVPTQETQYF
>TRBJ1-1|.|TRBV2|.
CASSAEYMNTEAFF